A single sample gave rise to the 9 T cell receptor beta chains below, sequenced in a study of cytotoxic CD8 clonotypes in ibrutinib-treated CLL. The repertoire was sequenced with immunoSEQ multiplex PCR; TCRdb's copy has only in-frame clones and lacks some. Of 150,000 or so clones listed, approximately 80% are singletons. This sample comprised PBMCs, obtained after 24 months of ibrutinib treatment. All receptors come from a human donor with chronic lymphocytic leukemia.

This clone turned up a few times. The chain couples TRBV5-1 to TRBJ1-1; D uncertain. V lost 2 bases to trimming and J lost 1 base, with 12 bases between them. The CDR3 contains 15 residues. From germline, CDR1 is SGHRS and CDR2 YFSETQ. The CDR3 DNA reads as TGCGCCAGCAGCTTTGATCCCCAAGGGAACACTGAAGCTTTCTTT. Residues: CASSFDPQGNTEAFF.

In this sample, this clone turned up a few times. The V call is TRBV6-1, the J call TRBJ2-7; D is unresolved. The germline V gene has CDR1 MNHNS and CDR2 SASEGT. CDR3 length: 14 amino acids. Trimming shortened V by 6 bases and J by 7 bases, and 19 bases separated the two germline ends. The CDR3 nucleotides read TGTGCCAGCAGGGCCCTTTACACCTCCCTGGAGCAGTACTTC. The encoded protein is CASRALYTSLEQYF.

In DNA form, the CDR3 reads TGTGCCAGCAGCAAAAAAATATCGACAGAGGGGGAGAATCTAAGCTCCTACAATGAGCAGTTCTTC. It codes for CASSKKISTEGENLSSYNEQFF. The chain recombines TRBV21-1 with TRBJ2-1; the table's D call, TRBD1, has no DNA check behind it. TRBV21-1 is an annotated pseudogene. The CDR3 runs to 22 residues.

The chain has TRBV6-6 and TRBJ2-7, with D uncertain. The CDR3 length is 14 residues. Trimming pared 0 bases from V and 2 bases from J, leaving 8 bases between. Germline CDR1 reads MNHNY; CDR2 reads SVGAGI (reference sequence). The CDR3 sequence is CASSYSKVTYEQYF. The CDR3 DNA follows: TGTGCCAGCAGTTACTCCAAAGTAACCTACGAGCAGTACTTC.

V gene TRBV9 combines with J gene TRBJ2-7, with D possibly being TRBD2 (6 bases). In germline, CDR1 is SGDLS, CDR2 YYNGEE. The CDR3 covers 17 residues. V lost 0 bases to trimming and J lost 5 bases, with 21 bases between them. CDR3 loop: CASSVALYGGRLDEQYF. The CDR3 DNA sequence: TGTGCCAGCAGCGTAGCCCTTTATGGGGGAAGACTAGACGAGCAGTACTTC.

The chain carries TRBV19 and TRBJ2-1; D tentatively reads TRBD1 or TRBD2 (5 bases each). Deletions cut 7 bases from V and 7 bases from J, with 20 bases between. Germline CDR1 reads LNHDA; CDR2 reads SQIVND (reference sequence). The length of the CDR3 is 15 residues. The CDR3 region is CASTQRRQGGNEQFF. CDR3 nucleotides: TGTGCCAGTACTCAACGGAGGCAGGGTGGGAATGAGCAGTTCTTC.

This clone has more than one count but fewer than ten. The rearrangement joins TRBV10-1 to TRBJ1-2, with D uncertain. Trimming cost V 5 bases and J 7 bases, with 14 bases left between them. Germline V gene data show CDR1 as WNHNN and CDR2 as SYGVQD (reference sequence). This CDR3 is built from 13 residues. The CDR3 coding sequence is TGCGCCAGCAGTCAATCTAGCCTTGGTGGCTACACCTTC. Its protein is CASSQSSLGGYTF.

V is TRBV25-1 and J is TRBJ2-3; D may be TRBD2 (6 bases). The germline V gene has CDR1 MGHDK and CDR2 SYGVNS. This CDR3 is 15 amino acids long. Deletions cut 5 bases from V and 1 base from J, with 13 bases between. The CDR3 reads CASSMARGGTDTQYF. CDR3 nucleotides: TGTGCCAGCAGTATGGCGCGGGGAGGCACAGATACGCAGTATTTT.

This clone was found a few times. The V gene is TRBV28, the J gene TRBJ2-2, with TRBD2 matching over 7 bases. The V gene's germline CDR1 is MDHEN and CDR2 SYDVKM. Losses at the gene ends were 2 bases for V and 3 bases for J; bases not matched to a gene: 9. The CDR3 has 17 amino acids. The CDR3 reads CASSLDPVGGDTGELFF. The CDR3 nucleotides are TGTGCCAGCAGTTTAGACCCCGTGGGGGGGGACACCGGGGAGCTGTTTTTT. Full variable domain (outside the CDR3, taken from reference TRBV28 and TRBJ2-2): DVKVTQSSRYLVKRTGEKVFLECVQDMDHENMFWYRQDPGLGLRLIYFSYDVKMKEKGDIPEGYSVSREKKERFSLILESASTNQTSMYLCASSLDPVGGDTGELFFGEGSRLTVL.